The 5 T cell receptor beta chains listed next were all sequenced from one sample in a study of tissue T cells after allogeneic stem cell transplantation. Produced via immunoSEQ multiplex PCR; TCRdb's table is partial and in-frame only. The sample includes about 48,000 clones, around 73% of them seen just once. The specimen was sorted cells pooled from one or two spleens. The receptors come from a pool of C57BL/6 mice in good health.

About this clone: The genes and germline here are from mouse. The read finishes 1 residue shy of the CDR3 end, and the germline J gene is used to complete it. The gene calls are TRBV15 and TRBJ2-7, with TRBD2 matching 9 bases. V lost 5 bases to trimming and J lost 6 bases; unmatched junction nucleotides: 2. The germline CDR1 and CDR2 sequences are SGHND and FRSKSL. There are 12 residues in the CDR3. The part of the CDR3 DNA that was read is TGTGCCAGCAGTCGGACTGGGGCTGAACAGTAC. It specifies CASSRTGAEQY. The entire CDR3 is CASSRTGAEQYF.

This clone was counted only a few times. Gene and germline names: mouse. The sequenced fragment ends 1 residue before the CDR3 boundary, so the rest is inferred from the germline J gene. The chain employs TRBV13-3 and TRBJ2-7; 10 bases align to TRBD2. Germline loops: CDR1 NNHDY, CDR2 SYVADS. This CDR3 has 13 amino acids. V lost 5 bases, J lost 4 bases, and 3 bases stayed unmatched. The sequenced part of the CDR3 DNA is TGTGCCAGCAGATCGGGACTGGGGTATGAACAGTAC. It codes for CASRSGLGYEQY. The full CDR3 protein is CASRSGLGYEQYF.

Remarks on this clone: Germline and genes here are mouse. The read finishes 1 residue shy of the CDR3 end, and the germline J gene is used to complete it. The sample has other DNA sequences that encode this CDR3 too. The chain employs TRBV20 and TRBJ1-1; 9 bases agree with TRBD1. Looked up from germline, CDR1 is GFQATS and CDR2 is STVNSAI. V was pared by 0 bases and J by 1 base, with 0 bases of the junction left unmatched. The CDR3 runs 14 residues. The CDR3 is CGAREGQGNTEVFF. CDR3 DNA (partial): TGTGGTGCTAGGGAGGGACAGGGAAACACAGAAGTCTTC. Looking up the rest from reference TRBV20 and TRBJ1-1 gives the full variable domain: GALVYQYPRRTICKSGTSMRMECQAVGFQATSVAWYRQSPQKTFELIALSTVNSAIKYEQNFTQEKFPISHPNLSFSSMTVLNAYLEDRGLYLCGAREGQGNTEVFFGKGTRLTVV.

Points on this clone: Mouse names are used for the genes. The CDR3: CASSLGTGVEQYF. CDR3 DNA (partial): TGTGCCAGCAGTCTCGGGACAGGGGTTGAACAGTAC. The chain combines TRBV26 with TRBJ2-7, with 10 nucleotides matching TRBD1. With the read ending 1 residue before the CDR3 end, the germline J gene is used to fill in that end. CDR3 length: 13 amino acids. V was pared by 3 bases and J by 6 bases, with 2 bases of the junction left unmatched. Germline values: CDR1 KGHPV, CDR2 FQNQEV (reference sequence).

In the case of this clone: Mouse names are used for the genes. The observed sequence ends 1 residue before the CDR3 terminus, with the missing tail filled in from the germline J gene. The genes are TRBV12-1 and TRBJ2-3; the D is unclear. Germline CDR1 and CDR2: SGHSN and HYEKVE. The CDR3 contains 13 residues. V shed 7 bases and J shed 0 bases, with 10 bases lying between them. The part of the CDR3 DNA that was read is TGTGCCAGTTCACAAGCTAGTGCAGAAACGCTGTAT. Translating gives CASSQASAETLY. The full CDR3 reads CASSQASAETLYF.